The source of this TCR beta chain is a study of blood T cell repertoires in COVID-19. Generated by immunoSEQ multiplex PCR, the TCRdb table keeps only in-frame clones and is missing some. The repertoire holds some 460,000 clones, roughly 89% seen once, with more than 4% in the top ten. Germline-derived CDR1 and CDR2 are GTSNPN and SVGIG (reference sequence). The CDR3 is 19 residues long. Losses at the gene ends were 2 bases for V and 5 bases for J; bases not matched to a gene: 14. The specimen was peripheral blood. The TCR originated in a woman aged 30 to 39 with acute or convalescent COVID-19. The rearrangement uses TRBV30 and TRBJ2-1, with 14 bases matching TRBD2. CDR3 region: CAWSTRLAGGPDFNNEQFF. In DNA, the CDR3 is TGTGCCTGGAGTACCCGACTAGCGGGGGGGCCGGATTTCAACAATGAGCAGTTCTTC.